Included here is one TCR beta chain sequence, with context. This entry comes from a study of T cells in localized non-small cell lung cancer. V was trimmed by 8 bases and J by 7 bases, leaving 15 bases between them. This CDR3 contains 14 residues. The V gene's germline CDR1 is MDHEN and CDR2 SYDVKM. Profiling relied on immunoSEQ multiplex PCR, and the TCRdb table lists in-frame clones only, not all of them. The sample has 2,000 to 2,500 clones, about 40% seen once; the top ten hold approximately 8%. Sequenced here: normal lung tissue next to the tumor, sampled before any cancer treatment. This clonotype was sampled from a man aged 40-75 years with stage II lung adenocarcinoma. J is TRBJ1-6 and V is TRBV28; the D gene is possibly TRBD1 (5 bases). CDR3 amino acids: CASQTGGENSPLHF. In DNA form, the CDR3 reads TGTGCCAGCCAGACGGGAGGGGAGAATTCACCCCTCCACTTT.